This T cell receptor beta chain was documented in a study of blood T cell repertoires in COVID-19. Turning to the study itself: PBMCs, B-cell-depleted T cells, or T cells were the source of the cDNA or gDNA that made up the material.

Germline CDR1 and CDR2: SGDLS and YYNGEE. The V segment lost 3 bases and the J segment 5 bases; nucleotides outside the gene matches: 10. The CDR3 spans 16 residues. Clinical history as reported by participants underpinned cohort assignment. Cohort 3 recovery required two negative PCRs, clearance, or symptom resolution. Authors' analysis steps: Using reference gene primer amplification, nucleated cell counts were estimated. Some clones are missing from TCRdb's copy, which holds only in-frame ones; the method was immunoSEQ multiplex PCR. The V and J calls and the clone size are those of that table, but D and trimming were determined from the DNA. The repertoire holds hundreds of thousands of clones, with roughly 89% as singletons.

This chain links TRBV9 with TRBJ1-2; 10 nucleotides align to TRBD1. Material: PBMCs or T cells enriched from blood (not recorded which). The receptor was derived from a man aged 60-69 years who had recovered from COVID-19. This CDR3 is CASSGPFGQGGYGYTF. The CDR3 DNA reads TGTGCCAGCAGCGGCCCGTTTGGACAGGGGGGGTATGGCTACACCTTC. Full variable domain (outside the CDR3, taken from reference TRBV9 and TRBJ1-2): DSGVTQTPKHLITATGQRVTLRCSPRSGDLSVYWYQQSLDQGLQFLIQYYNGEERAKGNILERFSAQQFPDLHSELNLSSLELGDSALYFCASSGPFGQGGYGYTFGSGTRLTVV.